The next 30 T cell receptor beta chains were all read from a single sample in a study of CD8+ T cells in alopecia areata. The treatment here: oral pan-JAK inhibitor, 5-10 mg twice daily. Sequencing templates came from extracted RNA that was reverse transcribed into cDNA. TCRdb's table, derived via immunoSEQ multiplex PCR, lists solely in-frame clones and lacks some. The profile shows under 250,000 clones, about 58% of them singletons. Sequencing used CD4+ T cells sorted from blood, obtained at week 4, from a patient treated with tofacitinib. These receptors originate from a human donor with alopecia areata.

The V and J genes are TRBV5-1 and TRBJ2-7; a weak D match, TRBD1 (6 bases). This CDR3 contains 15 residues. V was pared by 2 bases and J by 2 bases, with 14 bases between. Germline CDR1 reads SGHRS; CDR2 reads YFSETQ. DNA of the CDR3: TGCGCCAGCAGCTTTTGGCAGGGGACCGCCTACGAGCAGTACTTC. This codes for CASSFWQGTAYEQYF.

This sequence joins TRBV30 and TRBJ1-2; D ambiguous. Germline V gene data show CDR1 as GTSNPN and CDR2 as SVGIG (reference sequence). V dropped 4 bases and J dropped 8 bases, with 14 bases sitting between them. This CDR3 contains 12 residues. This CDR3 is CAWKELPGGYTF. Written as DNA, the CDR3 is TGTGCCTGGAAAGAATTGCCTGGCGGCTACACCTTC.

The chain uses TRBV7-2 and TRBJ1-5, with TRBD1 matching over 7 bases. The V gene's germline CDR1 is SGHTA and CDR2 FQGNSA. V gave up 4 bases and J gave up 1 base; unmatched junction bases: 1. The CDR3 length is 14 residues. The CDR3 sequence is CASSSQGSNQPQHF. CDR3 bases: TGTGCCAGCAGCTCACAGGGGAGCAATCAGCCCCAGCATTTT.

The genes are TRBV29-1 and TRBJ2-7; possibly TRBD2 for D (5 bases). Trimming pared 5 bases from V and 0 bases from J, leaving 11 bases between. Germline CDR1 SQVTM, CDR2 ANQGSEA. This CDR3 comprises 13 residues. CDR3: CSVHGESSYEQYF. CDR3 coding DNA: TGCAGCGTTCATGGGGAGAGCTCCTACGAGCAGTACTTC.

This clone appeared a few times. Other nucleotide sequences from this sample produce the same CDR3. The chain joins TRBV9 to TRBJ1-1; D gene unclear. The germline V gene has CDR1 SGDLS and CDR2 YYNGEE. This CDR3 has 13 residues. V was clipped by 5 bases and J by 1 base, with 9 bases between them. Here the CDR3 DNA reads TGTGCCAGCAGTGTTACGGGGAACACTGAAGCTTTCTTT. Its protein is CASSVTGNTEAFF. The variable domain in full, completed from reference TRBV9 and TRBJ1-1, reads DSGVTQTPKHLITATGQRVTLRCSPRSGDLSVYWYQQSLDQGLQFLIQYYNGEERAKGNILERFSAQQFPDLHSELNLSSLELGDSALYFCASSVTGNTEAFFGQGTRLTVV.

The V and J genes are TRBV12-5 and TRBJ2-7; weak D call: TRBD2 (7 bases). V was trimmed by 5 bases and J by 6 bases, leaving 14 bases between them. This CDR3 has 13 residues. The germline V gene encodes CDR1 LGHNT and CDR2 FRNRAP. The CDR3 region is CASGLRAGAEQYF. The CDR3 region has the DNA TGTGCTAGTGGTCTGCGGGCGGGGGCCGAGCAGTACTTC.

Turning to this clone: At one boundary the junction diverges from the germline segment, which might be a read error. The DNA of the CDR3 is TGTGCCAGCAGCCTAGGACAGTTTAGGGACCAGTACTTC. This translates into CASSLGQFRDQYF. The rearrangement joins TRBV13 to TRBJ2-5, with a weak D call TRBD1 (6 bases). CDR3 length equals 13 residues. From germline, CDR1 is PRHDT and CDR2 FYEKMQ (reference sequence).

This chain connects TRBV5-6 to TRBJ1-2; 10 positions match TRBD1. J lost 8 bases, V lost 3 bases, and 4 bases had no gene match. CDR1 and CDR2 from the germline V gene are SGHDT and YYEEEE. CDR3 size: 13 residues. The CDR3 DNA reads TGTGCCAGCAGCTCGACAGGGGGCGGAGGCTACACCTTC. As protein: CASSSTGGGGYTF.

V and J are TRBV7-9 and TRBJ1-1; TRBD1 is a possible D gene (5 bases). The germline CDR1 and CDR2 sequences are SEHNR and FQNEAQ (reference sequence). V lost 4 bases and J 1 base, leaving 16 bases between the germline ends. The CDR3 contains 16 residues. In nucleotides, the CDR3 is TGTGCCAGCAGCTCTAGCGGCGACAGAAAGAACACTGAAGCTTTCTTT. This encodes CASSSSGDRKNTEAFF.

This clone has more than one count but fewer than ten. The chain combines TRBV29-1 with TRBJ2-1; tentative D call: TRBD1 (5 bases). CDR3 length equals 14 residues. V was trimmed by 3 bases and J by 4 bases, leaving 13 bases between them. Per germline, CDR1 SQVTM and CDR2 ANQGSEA. The CDR3 protein is CSVDRAAAYNEQFF. CDR3 DNA: TGCAGCGTTGACAGGGCCGCAGCTTACAATGAGCAGTTCTTC.

CDR3 amino acids: CASSPGLKETQYF. The CDR3 bases are TGTGCCAGCAGTCCCGGACTCAAAGAGACCCAGTACTTC. The J gene is TRBJ2-5, the V gene TRBV6-5, with a tentative D call TRBD2 (5 bases). The germline gives CDR1 MNHEY, CDR2 SVGAGI. Trimming took off 5 bases at V and 3 bases at J, with 10 bases between the two ends. CDR3 length: 13 residues.

V and J are TRBV30 and TRBJ1-6, with 8 bases lining up with TRBD1. The CDR3 runs 14 residues. Per germline, CDR1 GTSNPN and CDR2 SVGIG (reference sequence). With V trimmed by 4 bases and J by 9 bases, 8 bases remained unmatched. The CDR3 bases are TGTGCCTGGAATACAAAGACAGGGGTTTCACCCCTCCACTTT. This codes for CAWNTKTGVSPLHF.

The gene calls are TRBV29-1 and TRBJ1-1; D is unclear. V lost 4 bases and J lost 8, with 20 bases in between. Looked up from germline, CDR1 is SQVTM and CDR2 is ANQGSEA. The CDR3 covers 14 residues. CDR3 protein: CSVGPQTARQEAFF. Written as DNA, the CDR3 is TGCAGCGTTGGGCCACAGACGGCCCGCCAGGAAGCTTTCTTT. Full variable domain (outside the CDR3, taken from reference TRBV29-1 and TRBJ1-1): SAVISQKPSRDICQRGTSLTIQCQVDSQVTMMFWYRQQPGQSLTLIATANQGSEATYESGFVIDKFPISRPNLTFSTLTVSNMSPEDSSIYLCSVGPQTARQEAFFGQGTRLTVV.

The V call is TRBV10-3, the J call TRBJ2-7; D call uncertain. Trimming took 3 bases from V and 2 from J, leaving 5 bases between them. The length of the CDR3 is 12 residues. Germline V gene lookup returns CDR1 ENHRY and CDR2 SYGVKD. CDR3 nucleotide sequence: TGTGCCATCAGTGACGGTCCCTACGAGCAGTACTTC. This encodes CAISDGPYEQYF.

This clone was detected a few times. V is TRBV19 and J is TRBJ1-1; no clear D. Trimming cost V 4 bases and J 5 bases, with 5 bases left between them. Looked up from germline, CDR1 is LNHDA and CDR2 is SQIVND (reference sequence). The CDR3 has 11 residues. Written as DNA, the CDR3 is TGTGCCAGTAGTAGGTGGACTGAAGCTTTCTTT. Translating gives CASSRWTEAFF.

This chain uses TRBV6-1 with TRBJ2-1; 8 bases align to TRBD1. Germline CDR1 MNHNS, CDR2 SASEGT. This CDR3 is 13 amino acids long. V was clipped by 4 bases and J by 10 bases; unmatched bases: 6. The CDR3 DNA follows: TGTGCCAGCAGTGGACAGGGGAGAGTCGAGCAGTTCTTC. Its protein is CASSGQGRVEQFF.

V gene TRBV30 combines with J gene TRBJ2-2; no definite D call. V lost 4 bases to trimming and J lost 4 bases, with 7 bases between them. CDR3 size: 12 residues. Germline V gene sequence: CDR1 GTSNPN, CDR2 SVGIG (reference sequence). The CDR3 is CAWNLPTGELFF. In DNA, the CDR3 is TGTGCCTGGAATCTCCCCACCGGGGAGCTGTTTTTT.

This clone was seen only a few times. This chain connects TRBV2 to TRBJ2-2, with no clear D. The V end lost 7 bases, the J end lost 4 bases, and 13 bases lay between the germline ends. The germline CDR1 and CDR2 sequences are SNHLY and FYNNEI. The CDR3 loop spans 14 amino acids. CDR3 residues: CASIEPGLTGELFF. The CDR3 DNA reads as TGTGCCAGCATTGAGCCCGGGCTCACCGGGGAGCTGTTTTTT.

The gene calls are TRBV29-1 and TRBJ1-1; no definite D call. The CDR3 totals 13 residues. Trimming left V 7 bases short and J 2 bases short, with 14 bases between. The V gene's germline CDR1 is SQVTM and CDR2 ANQGSEA. Here the CDR3 DNA reads TGCAGCGCTTTTAGGGCTGGCAACACTGAAGCTTTCTTT. It translates to CSAFRAGNTEAFF.

CDR3: CASSVGAEYEQYF. DNA for the CDR3: TGTGCCAGCAGCGTAGGAGCGGAGTACGAGCAGTACTTC. The J gene is TRBJ2-7, the V gene TRBV9, with a weak D call TRBD2 (5 bases). This CDR3 comprises 13 residues. Germline V gene lookup returns CDR1 SGDLS and CDR2 YYNGEE. V lost 0 bases, J lost 4 bases, and 8 bases lay in between. Combining the CDR3 with reference TRBV9 and TRBJ2-7 gives the whole variable domain DSGVTQTPKHLITATGQRVTLRCSPRSGDLSVYWYQQSLDQGLQFLIQYYNGEERAKGNILERFSAQQFPDLHSELNLSSLELGDSALYFCASSVGAEYEQYFGPGTRLTVT.

This clone showed up just a few times. CDR3 amino acids: CSVISGGTEAFF. CDR3 coding DNA: TGCAGCGTTATTTCAGGAGGAACTGAAGCTTTCTTT. The chain links TRBV29-1 to TRBJ1-1; no firm D call. V gave up 5 bases and J gave up 5 bases, with 12 bases separating them. Per germline, CDR1 SQVTM and CDR2 ANQGSEA. There are 12 residues in the CDR3.

CDR3 in amino acids: CASRSDSARTGEQYF. In DNA form, the CDR3 reads TGCGCCAGCAGATCAGACAGCGCCCGGACGGGCGAGCAGTACTTC. V gene TRBV5-1 combines with J gene TRBJ2-7, with a possible D match to TRBD1 (5 bases). V was clipped by 5 bases and J by 6 bases, with 21 bases between them. CDR1 and CDR2 (germline): SGHRS, YFSETQ. CDR3 length: 15 residues.

The chain combines TRBV5-1 with TRBJ2-3, with 7 bases lining up with TRBD2. Germline CDR1 reads SGHRS; CDR2 reads YFSETQ. The CDR3 runs to 14 residues. Unmatched junction bases numbered 5, after V lost 4 bases and J lost 3 bases. The CDR3 is CASSGGGSTDTQYF. In nucleotides, the CDR3 is TGCGCCAGCAGCGGCGGGGGTTCGACAGATACGCAGTATTTT.

Comments on this clone: This CDR3 is also generated by other DNA sequences in the sample. This chain links TRBV2 with TRBJ2-3; D could derive from TRBD1 or TRBD2 (5 bases each). The CDR3 is 14 amino acids. The V end lost 6 bases, the J end lost 0 bases, and 10 bases lay between the germline ends. Germline CDR1 is SNHLY and CDR2 is FYNNEI. The CDR3 DNA reads as TGTGCCAGCAGGGGGACGGCTAGCACAGATACGCAGTATTTT. This encodes CASRGTASTDTQYF.

This clone was detected only a few times. In nucleotides, the CDR3 is TGTGCCATCAGCGGGGACAGGCCGAACACTGAAGCTTTCTTT. Its protein product is CAISGDRPNTEAFF. This rearrangement joins TRBV10-3 to TRBJ1-1; 8 bases fit TRBD1. Trimming at V came to 6 bases and at J to 1 base, leaving 4 bases not matched to a gene. The germline CDR1 and CDR2 sequences are ENHRY and SYGVKD. This CDR3 contains 14 residues.

This clone was detected only a few times. The chain has TRBV6-1 and TRBJ1-2; TRBD1 aligns across 7 bases. V was pared by 1 base and J by 4 bases, with 9 bases of the junction left unmatched. Germline V lookup: CDR1 MNHNS, CDR2 SASEGT. CDR3 length: 16 residues. CDR3 sequence (DNA): TGTGCCAGCAGTGAAGAGGGGGCAGGAACAGTCTATGGCTACACCTTC. Its translation: CASSEEGAGTVYGYTF.

This clone was seen more than once but under ten times. This rearrangement joins TRBV29-1 to TRBJ2-3; 7 nucleotides agree with TRBD2. J lost 2 bases, V lost 8 bases, and 4 bases had no gene match. The germline CDR1 and CDR2 sequences are SQVTM and ANQGSEA. This CDR3 contains 12 residues. The CDR3 DNA is TGCAGCACCGGGACTACCACAGATACGCAGTATTTT. Its protein product is CSTGTTTDTQYF.

The chain is built from TRBV15 and TRBJ1-2; unclear D gene. This CDR3 has 12 residues. Per germline, CDR1 LNHNV and CDR2 YYDKDF (reference sequence). With 0 bases removed from V and 8 bases from J, the gap between germline ends came to 7 bases. This CDR3 reads CATSRDNQGYTF. The DNA for the CDR3 is TGTGCCACCAGCAGAGATAATCAGGGCTACACCTTC.

This sequence joins TRBV29-1 and TRBJ1-2; perhaps TRBD1 as D (6 bases). Deletions cut 2 bases from V and 4 bases from J, with 11 bases between. The CDR3 has 13 residues. CDR1 is SQVTM, CDR2 ANQGSEA, per germline. The chain's CDR3 is CSVESDSGYGYTF. The CDR3, as DNA: TGCAGCGTTGAATCGGACAGTGGCTATGGCTACACCTTC. Drawing the rest from reference TRBV29-1 and TRBJ1-2, the complete variable domain is SAVISQKPSRDICQRGTSLTIQCQVDSQVTMMFWYRQQPGQSLTLIATANQGSEATYESGFVIDKFPISRPNLTFSTLTVSNMSPEDSSIYLCSVESDSGYGYTFGSGTRLTVV.

V is TRBV5-1 and J is TRBJ1-1; 7 bases are a match to TRBD1. Per germline, CDR1 SGHRS and CDR2 YFSETQ. The CDR3 loop spans 14 amino acids. Losses at the gene ends were 2 bases for V and 0 bases for J; bases not matched to a gene: 1. The CDR3 spells CASSFDRVNTEAFF. The CDR3, as DNA: TGCGCCAGCAGCTTTGACAGGGTGAACACTGAAGCTTTCTTT.